Below are 8 T cell receptor beta chains sequenced from a single sample in a study of T-cell reconstitution after alpha-beta-depleted transplantation in children. Preparing the TCRbeta library involved the use of unique molecular identifiers. TCRdb re-analysed the PCR reads in MiXCR, keeping a single row per CDR3 protein. Of around 140,000 distinct CDR3 sequences listed, more than 8% are singletons. Here the sequenced sample was PBMCs, mostly from graft donor cells, taken 180 days after TCRalphabeta/CD19-depleted stem cell transplant. These receptors all stem from a female patient aged 2 to 10 who had a stem cell transplant for congenital amegakaryocytic thrombocytopenia, so the T cells may come from the graft donor.

This clonotype was seen a handful of times. This rearrangement joins TRBV5-5 to TRBJ2-1, with TRBD2 identical over 10 bases. Trimming took 6 bases from V and 9 from J; bases not matched to a gene: 9. CDR3 length: 14 amino acids. From germline, CDR1 is SGHKS and CDR2 YYEKEE (reference sequence). CDR3 protein: CASTGTSVPGEQFF. CDR3 sequence (DNA): TGTGCCAGCACCGGGACTAGCGTACCCGGTGAGCAGTTCTTC.

The V and J genes are TRBV7-6 and TRBJ2-7; 14 positions match TRBD2. CDR1 and CDR2 (germline): SGHVS, FNYEAQ. The CDR3 extends over 17 amino acids. J was trimmed by 8 bases and V by 5 bases; bases with no gene match: 14. The CDR3 coding sequence is TGTGCCAGCAGCCCCCATAGACTAGCGGGGGGGCCTGTGAAGCAGTACTTC. This gives the protein CASSPHRLAGGPVKQYF.

This clonotype was counted many times. V and J are TRBV28 and TRBJ2-3, with 7 positions matching TRBD1. CDR1 is MDHEN and CDR2 is SYDVKM in the germline V gene. Trimming removed 6 bases from V and 2 bases from J; junction bases left unmatched: 5. The CDR3 has 14 residues. CDR3 in amino acids: CASRRDRITDTQYF. The CDR3, as DNA: TGTGCCAGCAGGAGGGACAGAATCACAGATACGCAGTATTTT.

V and J are TRBV6-1 and TRBJ2-7; D is unclear. The V and J ends lost 1 base and 6 bases respectively, with 13 bases between them. This CDR3 spans 14 amino acids. CDR1 is MNHNS and CDR2 is SASEGT in the germline V gene. The CDR3 spells CASSEVWAGSEQYF. The CDR3 bases are TGTGCCAGCAGTGAAGTTTGGGCAGGCTCCGAGCAGTACTTC.

In its sample, this clonotype was seen many times. This sequence joins TRBV28 and TRBJ2-5, with D unclear. Per the germline V gene, CDR1 is MDHEN and CDR2 is SYDVKM. CDR3 length: 13 residues. V was trimmed by 2 bases and J by 3 bases, leaving 7 bases between them. The CDR3 sequence is CASSLNVKETQYF. As DNA, the CDR3 is TGTGCCAGCAGTTTAAACGTCAAAGAGACCCAGTACTTC.

In its sample, this clonotype was seen many times. The rearrangement joins TRBV28 to TRBJ2-7; TRBD2 matches 13 bases. Unmatched junction bases numbered 5, after V lost 4 bases and J lost 2 bases. CDR1 is MDHEN, CDR2 SYDVKM, per germline. The CDR3 has 16 residues. CDR3 residues: CASSSAGTSGTYEQYF. The CDR3 nucleotides are TGTGCCAGCAGTTCCGCCGGGACTAGCGGGACCTACGAGCAGTACTTC.

This clonotype was recorded many times. The V and J genes are TRBV18 and TRBJ1-2; D uncertain. V lost 4 bases and J lost 4, with 13 bases in between. The CDR3 covers 14 residues. CDR1 is KGHSH, CDR2 LQKENI, per germline. The CDR3 DNA reads TGTGCCAGCTCACGGTCCGGTTATATCTATGGCTACACCTTC. As protein: CASSRSGYIYGYTF. Using reference TRBV18 and TRBJ1-2 for the parts outside the CDR3, the full variable domain is NAGVMQNPRHLVRRRGQEARLRCSPMKGHSHVYWYRQLPEEGLKFMVYLQKENIIDESGMPKERFSAEFPKEGPSILRIQQVVRGDSAAYFCASSRSGYIYGYTFGSGTRLTVV.

This clonotype occurred many times. J is TRBJ2-3 and V is TRBV20-1; 8 bases match TRBD1. This CDR3 contains 14 residues. V lost 3 bases, J lost 2 bases, and 4 bases stayed unmatched. CDR1 and CDR2 (germline): DFQATT, SNEGSKA (reference sequence). CDR3 amino acids: CSASFRGLTDTQYF. DNA of the CDR3: TGCAGTGCTAGCTTCAGGGGGCTCACAGATACGCAGTATTTT.